A selection of T cell receptor beta chains follows, all from one sample in a study of T cell responses to AZD1222 COVID-19 vaccine. TCRdb keeps only in-frame clones here, not all; method: immunoSEQ multiplex PCR. The sample lists roughly 100,000 clones, 70% to 90% occurring once. The sample was peripheral blood, taken 28 days after the second AZD1222 dose. The receptors were gathered from an adult who received the AZD1222 COVID-19 vaccine. Both conserved end residues are part of each CDR3. Fields, in order: J gene, V gene, clone size, D gene, CDR3 length, CDR3 DNA, CDR3 protein. A D gene is named only where the DNA matches it firmly. The size entry is marked missing in some rows and otherwise reads once, few, many or a size class.

>TRBJ2-1|TRBV7-9|NA|NA|11
TGTGCCAGCAGCTTAGTTGGTGAGCAGTTCTTC
CASSLVGEQFF
>TRBJ2-7|TRBV28|NA|NA|14
TGTGCCAGCAGTTTAGGCCAGAGCTCCTACGAGCAGTACTTC
CASSLGQSSYEQYF
>TRBJ1-2|TRBV3-1/TRBV3-2|NA|TRBD1|16
TGTGCCAGCAGTTCTCTCCCAGGGGGCGGGGATCGTGGCTACACCTTC
CASSSLPGGGDRGYTF
>TRBJ1-2|TRBV18|many|TRBD1|15
TGTGCCAGCTCACCACGGGGACAGGAGGGAAATGGCTACACCTTC
CASSPRGQEGNGYTF
>TRBJ1-6|TRBV28|NA|NA|15
TGTGCCAGCAGTGAACAGAGCTCCTATAATTCACCCCTCCACTTT
CASSEQSSYNSPLHF
>TRBJ1-3|TRBV9|NA|NA|16
TGTGCCAGCAGCGCTTCGCAGGGAAACTCTGGAAACACCATATATTTT
CASSASQGNSGNTIYF
>TRBJ2-1|TRBV11-2|NA|TRBD2|19
TGTGCCAGCAGCTTTATACCCCGGCGAATAGCGGGGGACCCCAATGAGCAGTTCTTC
CASSFIPRRIAGDPNEQFF
>TRBJ2-2|TRBV7-3|NA|NA|16
TGTGCCAGCAGCTTAGACTCCGGGGCTAGCACCGGGGAGCTGTTTTTT
CASSLDSGASTGELFF
>TRBJ1-5|TRBV18|NA|TRBD1|18
TGTGCCAGCTCATCCTTAGCCCGGGACAGGGGCGAAAATCAGCCCCAGCATTTT
CASSSLARDRGENQPQHF
>TRBJ2-1|TRBV10-3|NA|TRBD2|14
TGTGCCATCAATCAGGCGGGAGCTTACAATGAGCAGTTCTTC
CAINQAGAYNEQFF
>TRBJ2-5|TRBV5-4|NA|TRBD2|17
TGTGCCAGCAGCCCAGGGCGACTAGCGGGGATTCAAGAGACCCAGTACTTC
CASSPGRLAGIQETQYF
>TRBJ1-1|TRBV10-1|NA|NA|14
TGCGCCAGCAGTTTGTCGGGGCCAAACACTGAAGCTTTCTTT
CASSLSGPNTEAFF
>TRBJ2-7|TRBV20-1|NA|NA|11
TGCAGTGCAAAACAGGGCTTGGAGCAGTACTTC
CSAKQGLEQYF
>TRBJ2-3|TRBV24-1|NA|TRBD2|22
TGTGCCACCAGTGATCCACCCGGACTAGCGGGAGGGCGGTCGTTGAACACAGATACGCAGTATTTT
CATSDPPGLAGGRSLNTDTQYF
>TRBJ1-4|TRBV25-1|NA|NA|14
TGTGCCAGCAGTGAAAGGGGCCTGAATGAAAAACTGTTTTTT
CASSERGLNEKLFF
>TRBJ1-4|TRBV3-1/TRBV3-2|NA|TRBD1|15
TGTGCCAGCAGCCATCAGAAGGGGGCGCTTGAAAAACTGTTTTTT
CASSHQKGALEKLFF
>TRBJ2-7|TRBV9|NA|NA|15
TGTGCCAGCAGCGTAGATCAGGGACCCACCTACGAGCAGTACTTC
CASSVDQGPTYEQYF
>TRBJ2-5|TRBV2|NA|TRBD1|14
TGTGCCAGCAGTAGAGGGACAGGGGAACAGACCCAGTACTTC
CASSRGTGEQTQYF
>TRBJ1-5|TRBV19|NA|NA|16
TGTGCCAGTAGTATTAGGGGCTCGAGTGGGTATCAGCCCCAGCATTTT
CASSIRGSSGYQPQHF
>TRBJ2-7|TRBV4-1|NA|NA|17
TGCGCCAGCAGCCAAGGCCATTTGGGGACTGGATCCTACGAGCAGTACTTC
CASSQGHLGTGSYEQYF
>TRBJ1-2|TRBV7-8|NA|TRBD1|15
TGTGCCAGCAGCTTAGGGACAGGGGTAGTCTATGGCTACACCTTC
CASSLGTGVVYGYTF
>TRBJ2-5|TRBV7-7|NA|NA|15
TGTGCCAGCAGCCTCACCCCGGGGGCCGAGGAGACCCAGTACTTC
CASSLTPGAEETQYF
>TRBJ2-1|TRBV2|NA|NA|11
TGTGCCCCCCTGGGCTACAGTGAGCAGTTCTTC
CAPLGYSEQFF
>TRBJ1-4|TRBV28|NA|NA|13
TGTGCCAGCACCCTGGGGTATACTGAAAAACTGTTTTTT
CASTLGYTEKLFF
>TRBJ1-5|TRBV27|NA|NA|15
TGTGCCAGCAGTTTCTCCAGGGAGAGCAATCAGCCCCAGCATTTT
CASSFSRESNQPQHF